The 7 T cell receptor beta chains given below trace back to one sample, sequenced in a study of T-cell memory formation after mild COVID-19. TCRdb ran MiXCR on the 5' RACE reads and lists one entry per CDR3 protein. The sample has about 560,000 distinct CDR3 sequences; less than 25% are singletons. The sequenced sample consisted of PBMCs or a T cell subset sorted from them (not recorded which). Source of these receptors: an adult woman who had mild COVID-19 (a few samples of this study predate the infection). Cell type and time point are not known.

A few counts support this clonotype. The CDR3 region is CASSYLPSGELFF. In DNA, the CDR3 is TGTGCCAGCAGTTACCTTCCGTCTGGGGAGCTGTTTTTT. The chain employs TRBV6-2 or TRBV6-3 and TRBJ2-2; no firm D call. Germline-derived CDR1 and CDR2 are MNHEY and SVGEGT. The CDR3 is 13 amino acids. V was trimmed by 2 bases and J by 8 bases, leaving 9 bases between them.

This clonotype appeared many times. The chain combines TRBV2 with TRBJ2-3, with unresolved D. The CDR3 covers 11 residues. The germline gives CDR1 SNHLY, CDR2 FYNNEI. V was cut by 4 bases and J by 3 bases, with 2 bases left in between. The DNA of the CDR3 is TGTGCCAGCAGTGTAACAGATACGCAGTATTTT. This translates into CASSVTDTQYF.

This clonotype has only a few counts. The chain employs TRBV18 and TRBJ2-4; D is possibly TRBD1 or TRBD2 (5 bases each). The CDR3 is 16 amino acids. The V end was cut by 6 bases, the J end by 0 bases, with 15 bases between. CDR1 is KGHSH and CDR2 is LQKENI in the germline V gene. DNA for the CDR3: TGTGCCAGCTCTCCCCCGGGACGGCTAGCCAAAAACATTCAGTACTTC. It translates to CASSPPGRLAKNIQYF.

The CDR3 here is CASSSDLRWEKLFF. The CDR3 nucleotides read TGTGCCAGCAGTTCAGACCTGAGGTGGGAAAAACTGTTTTTT. V is TRBV12-3 or TRBV12-4 and J is TRBJ1-4; no clear D. V lost 4 bases and J 8 bases, leaving 14 bases between the germline ends. This CDR3 has 14 residues.

This clonotype was seen more than once but under ten times. J is TRBJ2-1 and V is TRBV7-9, with 9 bases aligning to TRBD1. CDR1 and CDR2 (germline): SEHNR, FQNEAQ (reference sequence). This CDR3 contains 15 residues. The V gene end was trimmed by 5 bases and the J gene end by 10 bases; junction bases not matched to a gene: 12. CDR3 loop: CASSHLRDRAGEQFF. In nucleotides, the CDR3 is TGTGCCAGCAGCCACCTCCGGGACAGGGCTGGGGAGCAGTTCTTC.

This clonotype was detected only once. The chain employs TRBV5-4 and TRBJ2-2; 7 nucleotides line up with TRBD2. The CDR3 is made up of 16 amino acids. V was clipped by 6 bases and J by 4 bases; unmatched bases: 12. Germline CDR1 and CDR2: SGHNT and YYREEE (reference sequence). CDR3 sequence reads: CASTPTGGYSTGELFF. The DNA of the CDR3 is TGTGCCAGCACCCCAACGGGAGGTTACTCCACCGGGGAGCTGTTTTTT.

This chain uses TRBV7-9 with TRBJ2-3; TRBD2 agrees at 9 bases. The CDR3 contains 19 residues. The V segment lost 5 bases and the J segment 2 bases; nucleotides outside the gene matches: 17. Germline V lookup: CDR1 SEHNR, CDR2 FQNEAQ (reference sequence). The CDR3 is CASSPSGAGGTRATDTQYF. CDR3 coding DNA: TGTGCCAGCAGCCCCTCTGGAGCGGGAGGTACTAGGGCCACAGATACGCAGTATTTT.